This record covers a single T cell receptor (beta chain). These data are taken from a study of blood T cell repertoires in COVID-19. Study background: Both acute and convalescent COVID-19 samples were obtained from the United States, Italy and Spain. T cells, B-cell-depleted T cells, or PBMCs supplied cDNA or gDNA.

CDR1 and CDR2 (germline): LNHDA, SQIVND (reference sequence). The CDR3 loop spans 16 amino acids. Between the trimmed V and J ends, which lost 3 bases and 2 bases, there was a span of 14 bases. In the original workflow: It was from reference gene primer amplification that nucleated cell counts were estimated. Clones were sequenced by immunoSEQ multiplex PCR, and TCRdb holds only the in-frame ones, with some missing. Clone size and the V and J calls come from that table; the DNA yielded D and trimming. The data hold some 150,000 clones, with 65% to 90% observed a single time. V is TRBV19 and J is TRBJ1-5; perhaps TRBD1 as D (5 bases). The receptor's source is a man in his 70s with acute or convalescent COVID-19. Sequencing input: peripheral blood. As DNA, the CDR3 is TGTGCCAGTAGTATCAGCAGGGTCAGTCGCAATCAGCCCCAGCATTTT. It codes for CASSISRVSRNQPQHF.